This T cell receptor beta chain was documented in a study of T cell responses to AZD1222 COVID-19 vaccine. Study in general: Combined were second doses at about 4 or about 12 weeks. Findings and limits, study-wide: Clonal diversity was possibly underestimated, and white British individuals and females predominated among donors. With two AZD1222 doses given, Spike-specific TCR breadth and depth both rose. Unmutated variant regions reportedly attract nearly half of all spike-specific TCRs.

Using immunoSEQ multiplex PCR, the repertoire was profiled, and TCRdb retains in-frame clones only, with some absent. This sample has around 120,000 clones, with 92% found just once. CDR3 length: 17 residues. V was pared by 4 bases and J by 8 bases, with 11 bases of the junction left unmatched. In germline, CDR1 is SGHRS, CDR2 YFSETQ. On this clone: As yet, its antigen is unknown.

The receptor was derived from an adult in good health. V is TRBV5-1 and J is TRBJ2-1, with 14 bases lining up with TRBD2. Sequenced here: peripheral blood, sampled on day 0 of AZD1222 vaccination. Here the CDR3 reads CASSRAIPGLAGDEQFF. The CDR3 DNA follows: TGCGCCAGCAGCCGGGCTATTCCGGGACTAGCGGGAGATGAGCAGTTCTTC.